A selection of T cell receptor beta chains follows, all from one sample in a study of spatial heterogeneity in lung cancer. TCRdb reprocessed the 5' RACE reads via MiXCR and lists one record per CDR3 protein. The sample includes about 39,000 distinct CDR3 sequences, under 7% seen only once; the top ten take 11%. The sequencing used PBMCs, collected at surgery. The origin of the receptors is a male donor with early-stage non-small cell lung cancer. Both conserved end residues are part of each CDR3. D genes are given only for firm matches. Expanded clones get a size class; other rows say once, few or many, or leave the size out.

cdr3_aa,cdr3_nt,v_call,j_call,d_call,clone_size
CASSSGTGFNEKLFF,TGTGCCAGCAGTTCGGGGACAGGCTTTAATGAAAAACTGTTTTTT,TRBV6-6,TRBJ1-4,TRBD1,NA
CASSRIRTGGSYEQYF,TGTGCCAGCAGTCGAATCCGGACAGGGGGCTCCTACGAGCAGTACTTC,TRBV6-5,TRBJ2-7,TRBD1,many
CASSLGGGGSNQPQHF,TGCGCCAGCAGCTTGGGAGGAGGAGGTAGCAATCAGCCCCAGCATTTT,TRBV5-1,TRBJ1-5,NA,many
CASSLAAFSGETQYF,TGCGCCAGCAGCTTGGCCGCTTTTTCTGGGGAGACCCAGTACTTC,TRBV5-1,TRBJ2-5,NA,many
CASSQERGPNQPQHF,TGTGCCAGCAGCCAAGAGCGGGGCCCCAATCAGCCCCAGCATTTT,TRBV3-1,TRBJ1-5,NA,many
CASSIDTNYGYTF,TGTGCCAGCAGTATCGACACTAACTATGGCTACACCTTC,TRBV11-2,TRBJ1-2,NA,NA
CASSANTGELFF,TGCGCCAGCAGTGCTAACACCGGGGAGCTGTTTTTT,TRBV10-2,TRBJ2-2,NA,many
CASSVGWGGQETQYF,TGTGCCAGCAGCGTAGGCTGGGGGGGCCAAGAGACCCAGTACTTC,TRBV9,TRBJ2-5,TRBD2,NA
CAISGGTGGDGKTQYF,TGTGCCATCAGCGGGGGGACAGGGGGCGATGGAAAGACCCAGTACTTC,TRBV10-3,TRBJ2-5,TRBD1,many
CSARDGRGPTGYTF,TGCAGTGCTAGAGACGGGCGCGGTCCGACTGGCTACACCTTC,TRBV20-1,TRBJ1-2,NA,many
CASSQIDRYTQETQYF,TGCGCCAGCAGTCAGATAGACAGGTACACCCAAGAGACCCAGTACTTC,TRBV10-2,TRBJ2-5,NA,medium-sized
CAISESEGTEAFF,TGTGCCATCAGTGAGTCAGAGGGGACTGAAGCTTTCTTT,TRBV10-3,TRBJ1-1,NA,many
CASSQVGLAGRAPYF,TGTGCCAGCAGCCAAGTCGGCCTAGCGGGGCGTGCCCCGTACTTC,TRBV4-2,TRBJ2-7,TRBD2,few
CASSLSQGATDTQYF,TGCGCCAGCAGCTTATCTCAGGGGGCAACAGATACGCAGTATTTT,TRBV5-1,TRBJ2-3,TRBD1,many
CASSREREQYF,TGTGCCAGCAGCCGGGAGCGGGAGCAGTACTTC,TRBV5-5,TRBJ2-7,NA,many
CATPHGRADTQYF,TGTGCCACCCCGCACGGGCGCGCAGATACGCAGTATTTT,TRBV24-1,TRBJ2-3,NA,many
CASSPYAQGLLKTQYF,TGTGCCAGCTCACCATACGCGCAGGGATTATTAAAGACCCAGTACTTC,TRBV18,TRBJ2-5,NA,many
CASGQGFREKLFF,TGTGCCAGCGGACAGGGGTTTCGGGAAAAACTGTTTTTT,TRBV28,TRBJ1-4,TRBD1,many
CASRPLGRLQETQYF,TGTGCCAGCAGGCCCCTGGGACGGCTCCAAGAGACCCAGTACTTC,TRBV6-1,TRBJ2-5,NA,many
CASSPTTGIAKNIQYF,TGTGCCAGCTCACCCACAACAGGGATTGCCAAAAACATTCAGTACTTC,TRBV18,TRBJ2-4,NA,many